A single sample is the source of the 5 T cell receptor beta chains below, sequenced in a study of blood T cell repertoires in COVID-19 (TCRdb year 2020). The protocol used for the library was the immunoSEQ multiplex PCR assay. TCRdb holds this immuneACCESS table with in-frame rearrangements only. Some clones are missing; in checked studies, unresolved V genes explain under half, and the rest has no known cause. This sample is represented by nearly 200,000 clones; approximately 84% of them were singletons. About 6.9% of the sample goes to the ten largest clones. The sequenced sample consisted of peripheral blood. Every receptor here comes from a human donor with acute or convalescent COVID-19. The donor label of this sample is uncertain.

CDR3 DNA: TGTGCCAGCAGCCCCCGGGACAGGGGTTCACCCCTCCACTTT. This sequence encodes CASSPRDRGSPLHF. The chain links TRBV7-8 to TRBJ1-6, with TRBD1 matching over 10 bases. Trimming cost V 5 bases and J 9 bases; bases outside gene matches: 4. The CDR3 sequence is 14 residues long. Germline CDR1 SGHVS, CDR2 FQNEAQ.

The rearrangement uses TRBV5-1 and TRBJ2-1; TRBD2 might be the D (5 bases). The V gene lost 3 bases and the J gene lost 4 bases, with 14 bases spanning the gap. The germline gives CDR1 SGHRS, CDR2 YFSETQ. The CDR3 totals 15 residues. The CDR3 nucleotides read TGCGCCAGCAGCTCGGACTCCGTAAGATACAATGAGCAGTTCTTC. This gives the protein CASSSDSVRYNEQFF.

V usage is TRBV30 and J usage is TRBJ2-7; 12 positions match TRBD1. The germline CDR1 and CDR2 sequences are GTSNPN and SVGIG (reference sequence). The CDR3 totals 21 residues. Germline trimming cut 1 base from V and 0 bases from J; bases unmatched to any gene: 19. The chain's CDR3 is CAWSAKLGTGGPRGDSYEQYF. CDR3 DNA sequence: TGTGCCTGGAGTGCCAAACTGGGGACAGGGGGCCCAAGAGGGGACTCCTACGAGCAGTACTTC.

CDR3 coding DNA: TGTGCCACCAGTGATGGGACAGGGCCCACAGATACGCAGTATTTT. Protein sequence: CATSDGTGPTDTQYF. The rearrangement uses TRBV24-1 and TRBJ2-3; 9 bases are shared with TRBD1. In germline, CDR1 is KGHDR, CDR2 SFDVKD. The V gene end was trimmed by 3 bases and the J gene end by 2 bases; junction bases not matched to a gene: 2. The CDR3 runs 15 residues.

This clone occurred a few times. CDR3 loop: CSSELYNEQFF. The CDR3 DNA is TGCAGCTCTGAGTTATACAATGAGCAGTTCTTC. The chain employs TRBV29-1 and TRBJ2-1; D call uncertain. Trimming left V 8 bases short and J 4 bases short, with 9 bases between. Germline assignment: CDR1 SQVTM and CDR2 ANQGSEA. This CDR3 region has 11 residues.